Below are 7 T cell receptor beta chains sequenced from a single sample in a study of blood T cell repertoires in COVID-19. Sequencing was performed with immunoSEQ multiplex PCR; in TCRdb, only in-frame clones are kept and a portion is missing. This table holds about 120,000 clones, roughly 83% found once. The source material was peripheral blood. These TCRs come from a woman of 80 years or more with acute or convalescent COVID-19.

V is TRBV12-5 and J is TRBJ2-6; 9 bases are a match to TRBD1. The length of the CDR3 is 18 residues. CDR1 LGHNT and CDR2 FRNRAP come from the germline V gene. V shed 0 bases, J shed 0 bases, and the junction held 3 bases outside the gene matches. CDR3 bases: TGTGCTAGTGGTTTGGTCCGGGACAGGGTCTCTGGGGCCAACGTCCTGACTTTC. Translated: CASGLVRDRVSGANVLTF.

V gene TRBV18 combines with J gene TRBJ1-5, with D hard to call. Germline values: CDR1 KGHSH, CDR2 LQKENI. The CDR3 covers 15 residues. V was cut by 2 bases and J by 1 base, with 9 bases left in between. The CDR3 DNA follows: TGTGCCAGCTCACCAGGGCCCCGAAGCAATCAGCCCCAGCATTTT. Translating gives CASSPGPRSNQPQHF.

The chain links TRBV14 to TRBJ1-1; perhaps TRBD1 as D (6 bases). The germline CDR1 and CDR2 sequences are SGHDN and FVKESK. The CDR3 spans 16 residues. V lost 2 bases and J 1 base, leaving 14 bases between the germline ends. CDR3 DNA: TGTGCCAGCAGCCAACTACAGGGTAGAAGGAACACTGAAGCTTTCTTT. It yields the protein CASSQLQGRRNTEAFF.

The chain combines TRBV4-2 with TRBJ1-6; D gene uncertain. CDR3 size: 13 residues. Trimming pared 0 bases from V and 10 bases from J, leaving 7 bases between. Germline CDR1 reads LGHNA; CDR2 reads YNFKEQ. The CDR3 region has the DNA TGTGCCAGCAGCCAAGATGGGGAGTCACCCCTCCACTTT. Translation: CASSQDGESPLHF.

The chain combines TRBV3-1 (or the pseudogene TRBV3-2) with TRBJ2-2; unclear D gene. V lost 2 bases to trimming and J lost 1 base, with 5 bases between them. This CDR3 comprises 14 residues. Germline V gene data show CDR1 as LGHDT and CDR2 as YNNKEL (reference sequence). As DNA, the CDR3 is TGTGCCAGCAGCCAATCCCGGAACACCGGGGAGCTGTTTTTT. This encodes CASSQSRNTGELFF.

The J gene is TRBJ1-5, the V gene TRBV7-6, with 7 bases lining up with TRBD1. V dropped 5 bases and J dropped 5; count of bases not matched to a gene: 3. Germline CDR1 is SGHVS and CDR2 is FNYEAQ. CDR3 length equals 13 residues. The CDR3 region has the DNA TGTGCCAGCAGCCTCGGGACAGATCAGCCCCAGCATTTT. Translated: CASSLGTDQPQHF.

V is TRBV25-1 and J is TRBJ1-4; maybe TRBD1 (5 bases). The CDR3 is 14 amino acids. Trimming removed 4 bases at V and 7 bases at J, with 13 bases between. Per germline, CDR1 MGHDK and CDR2 SYGVNS. The CDR3: CASSADSGSEKLFF. CDR3 DNA: TGTGCCAGCAGTGCTGACAGTGGTTCTGAAAAACTGTTTTTT.